One and the same sample provided the 19 T cell receptor beta chains below, sequenced in a study of a mutant IDH1 vaccine in newly diagnosed glioma. Described time point: baseline, week 1 (first vaccination visit). Treatment noted: pre-vaccination baseline after standard-of-care therapy. Sequenced by immunoSEQ multiplex PCR; TCRdb stores in-frame clones only, minus some. The table includes approximately 70,000 clones, 86% detected once. Sequenced here: PBMCs, sampled from a glioma patient treated with radiotherapy, temozolomide or both. These receptors originate from a man younger than 45 with glioma.

This clone is a singleton in its sample. The V call is TRBV19, the J call TRBJ2-3, with 9 nucleotides matching TRBD1. This CDR3 has 13 amino acids. Unmatched junction bases numbered 5, after V lost 7 bases and J lost 6 bases. Germline V gives CDR1 LNHDA, CDR2 SQIVND (reference sequence). DNA of the CDR3: TGTGCCAGTAAAAGACAGGGGGGGGATACGCAGTATTTT. Its translation is CASKRQGGDTQYF.

The V gene is TRBV27, the J gene TRBJ2-7; D is unclear. Trimming took 0 bases from V and 2 from J, leaving 8 bases between them. CDR3 length: 14 residues. Per the germline V gene, CDR1 is MNHEY and CDR2 is SMNVEV (reference sequence). The CDR3 nucleotides are TGTGCCAGCAGTTTATCAGGGAACCCCTACGAGCAGTACTTC. It translates to CASSLSGNPYEQYF.

This rearrangement joins TRBV6-1 to TRBJ2-2; D is perhaps TRBD1 (6 bases). Germline CDR1 is MNHNS and CDR2 is SASEGT. Trimming pared 2 bases from V and 6 bases from J, leaving 13 bases between. The CDR3 runs to 15 residues. The CDR3 DNA reads as TGTGCCAGCAGTGAATGGCAGGGGCAGGCCGGGGAGCTGTTTTTT. Encoded protein: CASSEWQGQAGELFF.

The chain links TRBV4-1 to TRBJ1-5; 8 nucleotides line up with TRBD1. From germline, CDR1 is MGHRA and CDR2 YSYEKL. J lost 0 bases, V lost 6 bases, and 1 base had no gene match. The CDR3 sequence is 14 residues long. Here the CDR3 DNA reads TGCGCCAGCAGGGACAGGGATAGCAATCAGCCCCAGCATTTT. It codes for CASRDRDSNQPQHF.

Points on this clone: Germline and junction disagree at one end, which may indicate a read error. The chain recombines TRBV6-4 with TRBJ2-3; 13 nucleotides align to TRBD2. Germline CDR1 reads MRHNA; CDR2 reads SNTAGT. This CDR3 is built from 15 residues. The CDR3 protein is CASSGLAGGTDTRYF. The CDR3 region has the DNA TGTGCCAGCAGTGGACTAGCGGGGGGCACAGATACGCGGTATTTT.

The J gene is TRBJ1-2, the V gene TRBV5-1; D remains unclear. The CDR3 loop spans 16 amino acids. Between the trimmed V and J ends, which lost 1 base and 0 bases, there was a span of 13 bases. Germline-derived CDR1 and CDR2 are SGHRS and YFSETQ. CDR3 nucleotide sequence: TGCGCCAGCAGCTTGCTTACCCGTGAAACTAACTATGGCTACACCTTC. Its protein product is CASSLLTRETNYGYTF.

This clone was recorded once. The V gene is TRBV12-2, the J gene TRBJ2-1; the table's D call, TRBD2, has no DNA check behind it. TRBV12-2 is a known pseudogene. The CDR3 has 18 residues. This CDR3 is CASRSPHSGGLRYNEQFF. The CDR3 nucleotides read TGTGCAAGTCGCTCCCCCCACAGCGGGGGCTTACGCTACAATGAGCAGTTCTTC.

The rearrangement links TRBV4-1 to TRBJ1-3; tentative D call: TRBD1 (5 bases). CDR1 and CDR2 (germline): MGHRA, YSYEKL. Deletions cut 3 bases from V and 3 bases from J, with 18 bases between. The CDR3 is 17 amino acids. CDR3 bases: TGCGCCAGCAGCCAGGGGCCGTGGCCGGCTGGTGGAAACACCATATATTTT. Its protein is CASSQGPWPAGGNTIYF.

This clone was detected only once. This chain links TRBV27 with TRBJ1-4, with a tentative D call TRBD1 (5 bases). Germline V lookup: CDR1 MNHEY, CDR2 SMNVEV (reference sequence). CDR3 size: 15 residues. Trimming cost V 4 bases and J 3 bases, with 12 bases left between them. The CDR3 loop reads CASSYQGRPNEKLFF. The CDR3 coding sequence is TGTGCCAGCAGTTATCAGGGTAGGCCTAATGAAAAACTGTTTTTT.

The chain joins TRBV7-9 to TRBJ2-1; 8 bases agree with TRBD2. Germline V gene sequence: CDR1 SEHNR, CDR2 FQNEAQ (reference sequence). The CDR3 has 18 amino acids. The junction had 16 bases not matched to a gene; V was cut back by 2 bases and J by 7 bases. The DNA for the CDR3 is TGTGCCAGCAGCTTAAGTAGTAGCGGGGCTATCCTGACGAATGAGCAGTTCTTC. Its translation is CASSLSSSGAILTNEQFF.

The chain recombines TRBV28 with TRBJ2-7; 8 bases match TRBD2. With V trimmed by 2 bases and J by 2 bases, 2 bases remained unmatched. CDR3 size: 14 residues. Germline-derived CDR1 and CDR2 are MDHEN and SYDVKM. DNA for the CDR3: TGTGCCAGCAGTTTAGCGGGGGGACCCTACGAGCAGTACTTC. The encoded protein is CASSLAGGPYEQYF.

The genes are TRBV13 and TRBJ2-7; D might be TRBD1 or TRBD2, each matching 5 bases. The V end was cut by 5 bases, the J end by 7 bases, with 24 bases between. This CDR3 is 16 amino acids long. CDR1 is PRHDT and CDR2 is FYEKMQ in the germline V gene (reference sequence). DNA for the CDR3: TGTGCCAGCAGCCACTCGTCCAGGGACCTTTTGGGGGAGCAGTACTTC. It yields the protein CASSHSSRDLLGEQYF.

The chain uses TRBV7-9 and TRBJ2-3; no clear D gene. The CDR3 runs 13 residues. Germline V gene lookup returns CDR1 SEHNR and CDR2 FQNEAQ (reference sequence). Between the trimmed V and J ends, which lost 2 bases and 0 bases, there was a span of 3 bases. CDR3 residues: CASSLISTDTQYF. CDR3 coding DNA: TGTGCCAGCAGCTTAATAAGCACAGATACGCAGTATTTT. The full variable domain, its missing parts supplied by reference TRBV7-9 and TRBJ2-3, is DTGVSQNPRHKITKRGQNVTFRCDPISEHNRLYWYRQTLGQGPEFLTYFQNEAQLEKSRLLSDRFSAERPKGSFSTLEIQRTEQGDSAMYLCASSLISTDTQYFGPGTRLTVL.

This clone was counted once. This sequence joins TRBV7-6 and TRBJ2-2; 8 bases map to TRBD2. This CDR3 spans 15 amino acids. V shed 5 bases and J 4 bases; nucleotides not matched to a gene: 6. Germline V gene sequence: CDR1 SGHVS, CDR2 FNYEAQ. CDR3 protein: CASSPGGQGTGELFF. The CDR3 DNA sequence: TGTGCCAGCAGCCCGGGGGGGCAGGGCACCGGGGAGCTGTTTTTT.

The chain carries TRBV2 and TRBJ1-1, with 8 bases matching TRBD1. Trimming at V came to 2 bases and at J to 10 bases, leaving 21 bases not matched to a gene. The germline gives CDR1 SNHLY, CDR2 FYNNEI. The CDR3 is 18 amino acids. The CDR3 reads CASSESGRLGTGGAAAFF. The CDR3 nucleotides read TGTGCCAGCAGTGAATCCGGACGGTTAGGCACAGGGGGTGCGGCAGCTTTCTTT.

With respect to this clone: A much larger clone sits a single nucleotide away, making a read error possible. The genes are TRBV5-4 and TRBJ1-4; TRBD1 agrees at 7 bases. Germline V gene data show CDR1 as SGHNT and CDR2 as YYREEE (reference sequence). The CDR3 contains 15 residues. CDR3 loop: CASTSQGSAGEELFF. The CDR3 DNA sequence: TGTGCCAGTACTTCACAGGGGTCGGCGGGTGAAGAACTGTTTTTT.

The chain joins TRBV6-5 to TRBJ1-5; D may be TRBD1 (5 bases). CDR1 is MNHEY and CDR2 is SVGAGI in the germline V gene. The V end was cut by 5 bases, the J end by 7 bases, with 15 bases between. The CDR3 has 14 amino acids. CDR3 nucleotide sequence: TGTGCCAGCAGTCCCACGAGGGGCCGGCAGCCCCAGCATTTT. This translates into CASSPTRGRQPQHF.

CDR3 sequence: CASSSKRPTGTLAGANVLTF. The CDR3 DNA is TGCGCCAGCAGCTCCAAAAGACCAACCGGGACCTTGGCTGGGGCCAACGTCCTGACTTTC. The V gene is TRBV5-1, the J gene TRBJ2-6; D tentatively reads TRBD1 or TRBD2 (5 bases each). CDR1 is SGHRS, CDR2 YFSETQ, per germline. The V end was cut by 3 bases, the J end by 2 bases, with 24 bases between. This CDR3 region has 20 residues.

The chain employs TRBV7-9 and TRBJ1-5; tentative D call: TRBD1 (5 bases). V lost 5 bases to trimming and J lost 11 bases, with 13 bases between them. The CDR3 sequence is 12 residues long. Per germline, CDR1 SEHNR and CDR2 FQNEAQ (reference sequence). The CDR3 region is CASSDQGGTQHF. The CDR3 DNA reads as TGTGCCAGCAGCGACCAGGGAGGTACCCAGCATTTT. Drawing the rest from reference TRBV7-9 and TRBJ1-5, the complete variable domain is DTGVSQNPRHKITKRGQNVTFRCDPISEHNRLYWYRQTLGQGPEFLTYFQNEAQLEKSRLLSDRFSAERPKGSFSTLEIQRTEQGDSAMYLCASSDQGGTQHFGDGTRLSIL.